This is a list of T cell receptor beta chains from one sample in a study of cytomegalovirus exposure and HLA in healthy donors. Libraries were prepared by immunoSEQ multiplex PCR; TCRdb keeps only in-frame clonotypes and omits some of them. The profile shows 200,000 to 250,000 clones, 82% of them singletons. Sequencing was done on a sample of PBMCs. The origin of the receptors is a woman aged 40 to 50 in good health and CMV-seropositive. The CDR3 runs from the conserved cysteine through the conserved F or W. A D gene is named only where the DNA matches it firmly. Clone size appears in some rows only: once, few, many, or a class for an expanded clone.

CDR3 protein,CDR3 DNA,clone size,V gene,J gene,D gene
CASSLTSGRAYEQYF,TGTGCCAGCAGCTTGACTAGCGGGAGGGCCTACGAGCAGTACTTC,few,TRBV5-4,TRBJ2-7,TRBD2
CASSGTVKAGANVLTF,TGTGCCAGCAGTGGGACAGTAAAGGCTGGGGCCAACGTCCTGACTTTC,few,TRBV2,TRBJ2-6,-
CASSRPGTGGTGELFF,TGTGCCAGCAGCCGCCCAGGGACAGGGGGTACCGGGGAGCTGTTTTTT,few,TRBV4-2,TRBJ2-2,TRBD1
CASSSGQEGGYGYTF,TGTGCCAGTAGTTCCGGACAGGAAGGAGGCTATGGCTACACCTTC,-,TRBV19,TRBJ1-2,TRBD1
CASSGGGGRGNEQFF,TGTGCCAGCAGTGGGGGCGGGGGGCGAGGGAATGAGCAGTTCTTC,few,TRBV2,TRBJ2-1,TRBD2
CASTPGVGVNTGELFF,TGTGCCAGCACCCCGGGGGTAGGGGTGAACACCGGGGAGCTGTTTTTT,-,TRBV9,TRBJ2-2,-
CASAREASVVDEQFF,TGTGCCAGCGCGCGGGAGGCCTCTGTAGTCGATGAGCAGTTCTTC,-,TRBV7-3,TRBJ2-1,TRBD2
CSVEGGLALDTQYF,TGCAGCGTTGAAGGGGGACTGGCTCTAGATACGCAGTATTTT,once,TRBV29-1,TRBJ2-3,-
CASSYPDRTSGNTIYF,TGTGCCAGCAGTTACCCGGACAGAACGTCGGGAAACACCATATATTTT,-,TRBV6-6,TRBJ1-3,-
CASNEDRDPSGQPQHF,TGTGCCAGCAACGAAGACAGGGACCCGTCGGGTCAGCCCCAGCATTTT,-,TRBV28,TRBJ1-5,TRBD1
CASSEYRGTQYF,TGTGCCAGCAGCGAATACAGGGGCACCCAGTACTTC,-,TRBV6-5,TRBJ2-5,TRBD1
CASREDRAGGYTF,TGTGCCAGCAGGGAGGACAGGGCCGGTGGCTACACCTTC,few,TRBV6-4,TRBJ1-2,TRBD1
CATSRDNGDYEQYF,TGTGCCACCAGCAGAGATAACGGGGACTACGAGCAGTACTTC,-,TRBV15,TRBJ2-7,-
CASSLFAGQETQYF,TGTGCCAGCAGCTTATTTGCGGGCCAAGAGACCCAGTACTTC,-,TRBV7-8,TRBJ2-5,-
CASSLDTGPVGETQYF,TGTGCCAGCAGCTTGGACACAGGGCCGGTCGGGGAGACCCAGTACTTC,-,TRBV5-6,TRBJ2-5,-
CASSPSGRANNEQFF,TGTGCCAGCAGTCCAAGCGGGAGGGCCAACAATGAGCAGTTCTTC,-,TRBV6-4,TRBJ2-1,TRBD2
CASRVGTDYNSPLHF,TGTGCCAGCAGGGTCGGGACAGACTATAATTCACCCCTCCACTTT,-,TRBV6-5,TRBJ1-6,TRBD1
CASSSWGVTGIETQYF,TGTGCCAGCAGCTCCTGGGGGGTGACAGGGATCGAGACCCAGTACTTC,few,TRBV5-6,TRBJ2-5,-
CASSQLKYGLTGELFF,TGTGCCAGCAGTCAACTTAAGTACGGACTCACCGGGGAGCTGTTTTTT,-,TRBV11-3,TRBJ2-2,-
CASSLDEGAFYEQYF,TGTGCCAGCAGCTTAGATGAGGGGGCATTTTACGAGCAGTACTTC,-,TRBV7-9,TRBJ2-7,TRBD1
CAISDGAPRQYF,TGTGCCATCAGTGATGGGGCGCCAAGGCAGTACTTC,-,TRBV10-3,TRBJ2-7,-
CASSMGYGGQVQETQYF,TGTGCCAGTAGTATGGGGTATGGAGGACAGGTCCAAGAGACCCAGTACTTC,-,TRBV19,TRBJ2-5,TRBD1
CASSDSVGQLFF,TGTGCCAGCAGTGACTCCGTGGGACAGCTGTTTTTT,-,TRBV6-4,TRBJ1-4,TRBD1
CASSSRRAGETQYF,TGTGCCAGCAGTTCTCGCCGGGCGGGGGAGACCCAGTACTTC,-,TRBV6-5,TRBJ2-5,-
CASSLSSQYSNQPQHF,TGTGCCAGCAGTTTAAGTAGCCAGTACAGCAATCAGCCCCAGCATTTT,few,TRBV27,TRBJ1-5,-
CASSPGLPEQFF,TGTGCCAGCAGCCCCGGACTACCCGAGCAGTTCTTC,-,TRBV7-3,TRBJ2-1,-
CASSFDYRTGGMDEQYF,TGTGCCAGCAGTTTTGATTATAGGACAGGGGGTATGGACGAGCAGTACTTC,-,TRBV27,TRBJ2-7,TRBD1
CASSWDSSYNSPLHF,TGCGCCAGCAGCTGGGACAGCTCCTATAATTCACCCCTCCACTTT,-,TRBV5-1,TRBJ1-6,TRBD1
CASSLRRGGTNQPQHF,TGTGCCAGCAGTTTACGGCGGGGAGGTACTAATCAGCCCCAGCATTTT,-,TRBV27,TRBJ1-5,-
CASSSGLAGVHEQFF,TGTGCCAGCAGCTCGGGACTAGCGGGAGTGCATGAGCAGTTCTTC,-,TRBV7-3,TRBJ2-1,TRBD2
CSSSLEGGVAFF,TGTTCCAGCAGCTTAGAAGGAGGGGTCGCTTTCTTT,once,TRBV7-9,TRBJ1-1,-
CASSSYRGYGTEAFF,TGTGCCAGCAGCAGTTACAGGGGATATGGCACTGAAGCTTTCTTT,-,TRBV9,TRBJ1-1,TRBD1
CAWSVGGRRYEQYF,TGTGCCTGGAGTGTGGGGGGGCGCAGATACGAGCAGTACTTC,-,TRBV30,TRBJ2-7,-
CASSQNGDRVETQYF,TGTGCCAGCAGCCAAAACGGGGACAGGGTAGAGACCCAGTACTTC,-,TRBV4-2,TRBJ2-5,TRBD1
CASSPQGARTNYGYTF,TGTGCCAGCAGCCCGCAAGGGGCCAGGACTAACTATGGCTACACCTTC,-,TRBV7-2,TRBJ1-2,-
CASSLGRDQETQYF,TGCGCCAGCAGCTTGGGTCGGGACCAAGAGACCCAGTACTTC,few,TRBV5-1,TRBJ2-5,-
CSVEANGRGSHNEQFF,TGCAGCGTTGAGGCGAATGGGCGGGGGTCCCACAATGAGCAGTTCTTC,-,TRBV29-1,TRBJ2-1,TRBD2
CASSLVSSGKYNEQFF,TGCGCCAGCAGCTTGGTTTCTAGCGGGAAATACAATGAGCAGTTCTTC,-,TRBV5-1,TRBJ2-1,TRBD2
CASSLRQGESYEQYF,TGCGCCAGCAGCCTCCGACAGGGCGAGTCCTACGAGCAGTACTTC,-,TRBV5-1,TRBJ2-7,TRBD1